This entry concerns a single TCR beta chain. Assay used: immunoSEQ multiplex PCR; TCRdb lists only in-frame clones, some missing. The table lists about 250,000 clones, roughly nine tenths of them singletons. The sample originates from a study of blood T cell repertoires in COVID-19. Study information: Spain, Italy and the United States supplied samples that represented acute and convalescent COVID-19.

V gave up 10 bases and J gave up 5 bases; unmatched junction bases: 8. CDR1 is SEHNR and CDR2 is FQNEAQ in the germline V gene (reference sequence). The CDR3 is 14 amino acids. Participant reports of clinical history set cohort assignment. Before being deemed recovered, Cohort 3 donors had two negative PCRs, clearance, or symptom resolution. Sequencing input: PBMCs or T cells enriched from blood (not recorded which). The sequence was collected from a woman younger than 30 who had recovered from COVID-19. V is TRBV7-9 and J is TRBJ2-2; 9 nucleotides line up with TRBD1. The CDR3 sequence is CAISGTGITGELFF. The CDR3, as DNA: TGTGCCATCTCCGGGACAGGGATAACCGGGGAGCTGTTTTTT.